A single TCR beta chain is shown here with its context. What it binds is unknown. Germline CDR1 SEHNR, CDR2 FQNEAQ (reference sequence). Trimming at V came to 5 bases and at J to 4 bases, leaving 8 bases not matched to a gene. The CDR3 extends over 16 amino acids. TCRdb recomputed calls from the 5' RACE reads with MiXCR, one row per CDR3 protein. This table holds 150,000 to 200,000 distinct CDR3 sequences, 14% found once. This sample was included in a study of T-cell memory formation after mild COVID-19. For the study at large: Largely, the TCR clusters proved donor specific.

Whole-study findings and limits: Clones which contracted sat mainly in CM and EM if CD4+, and in EMRA if CD8+.

The receptor was derived from an adult woman who had mild COVID-19 (a few samples of this study predate the infection). Cell type and time point are not known. This chain joins TRBV7-9 and TRBJ2-1; 10 bases are shared with TRBD2. Specimen: PBMCs or a T cell subset sorted from them (not recorded which). The CDR3 protein is CASSTTRTSGYNEQFF. CDR3 DNA: TGTGCCAGCAGCACCACTAGGACTAGCGGTTACAATGAGCAGTTCTTC.